The 3 T cell receptor beta chains in this list originate from one sample, sequenced in a study of radiation and T cells in renal cell carcinoma. The assay was immunoSEQ multiplex PCR, and TCRdb's table has in-frame clones only and misses some. The repertoire holds 97,000 or so clones, with roughly 88% as singletons. Time point reported: blood 4 weeks post-SBRT, at nephrectomy. Treatment meaning: 15 Gy SBRT to primary tumor, nephrectomy 4 weeks later. The source was blood, collected from a patient whose treatment included radiotherapy and nephrectomy. These receptors were obtained from a man aged 55 to 69 with renal cell carcinoma.

In its sample, this clone ranks as medium-sized. The genes are TRBV4-1 and TRBJ2-5, with TRBD2 matching 9 bases. The junction had 17 bases not matched to a gene; V was cut back by 3 bases and J by 9 bases. The CDR3 is 17 amino acids. CDR1 is MGHRA, CDR2 YSYEKL, per germline. The CDR3, as DNA: TGCGCCAGCAGCCATGAAAACGTAGTAGCGGGAGAGGGGGCCCAGTACTTC. Encoded protein: CASSHENVVAGEGAQYF.

The chain recombines TRBV4-1 with TRBJ2-7, with TRBD2 matching over 14 bases. The junction had 19 bases not matched to a gene; V was cut back by 0 bases and J by 6 bases. The CDR3 covers 21 residues. From germline, CDR1 is MGHRA and CDR2 YSYEKL. As DNA, the CDR3 is TGCGCCAGCAGCCAAGAGAGAAGAGGAGGGACTAGCGGGAGTGGAGGTATCGAGCAGTACTTC. Its translation is CASSQERRGGTSGSGGIEQYF.

This rearrangement joins TRBV4-3 to TRBJ2-1; the match to TRBD2 covers 11 bases. From germline, CDR1 is LGHNA and CDR2 YSLEER. The CDR3 is 17 amino acids. The ends lost 0 bases at V and 4 bases at J; junction bases unmatched: 5. The CDR3 DNA reads TGCGCCAGCAGCCAAGAGGGTAGACTAGCGGGATACAATGAGCAGTTCTTC. Translation gives CASSQEGRLAGYNEQFF.